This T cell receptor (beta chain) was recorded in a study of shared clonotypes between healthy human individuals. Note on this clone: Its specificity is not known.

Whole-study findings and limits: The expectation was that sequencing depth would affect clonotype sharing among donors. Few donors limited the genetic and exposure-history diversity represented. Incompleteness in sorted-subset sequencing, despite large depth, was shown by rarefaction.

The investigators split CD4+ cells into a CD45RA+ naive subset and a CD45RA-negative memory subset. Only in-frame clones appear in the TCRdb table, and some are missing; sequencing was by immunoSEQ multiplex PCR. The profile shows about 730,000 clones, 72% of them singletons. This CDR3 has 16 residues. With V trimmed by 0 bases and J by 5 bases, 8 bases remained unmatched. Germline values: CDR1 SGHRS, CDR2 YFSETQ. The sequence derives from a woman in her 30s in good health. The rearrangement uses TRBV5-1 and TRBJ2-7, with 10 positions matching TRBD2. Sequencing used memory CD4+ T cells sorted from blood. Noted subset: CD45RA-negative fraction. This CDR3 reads CASSLDGSGRAHEQYF. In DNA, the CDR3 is TGCGCCAGCAGCTTGGACGGGAGCGGGAGGGCCCACGAGCAGTACTTC.